This TCR beta chain derives from a study of blood T cell repertoires in COVID-19. As for the study in general: The analysed material was cDNA or gDNA that came from T cells, B-cell-depleted T cells, or PBMCs.

The protocol was immunoSEQ multiplex PCR, while the TCRdb copy is restricted to in-frame clones and leaves out a portion. The repertoire holds about 260,000 clones, with around nine tenths as singletons. Between the trimmed V and J ends, which lost 2 bases and 6 bases, there was a span of 9 bases. The CDR3 loop spans 13 amino acids. Germline V lookup: CDR1 SGDLS, CDR2 YYNGEE. This clone was observed a single time. Input material: peripheral blood. The V gene is TRBV9, the J gene TRBJ2-1; TRBD1 might be the D (6 bases). This clonotype originated in a woman in her 70s with COVID-19, enrolled during active disease. CDR3 DNA sequence: TGTGCCAGCAGCGTTAGGACAGCCAATGAGCAGTTCTTC. Amino acids: CASSVRTANEQFF. Combining the CDR3 with reference TRBV9 and TRBJ2-1 gives the whole variable domain DSGVTQTPKHLITATGQRVTLRCSPRSGDLSVYWYQQSLDQGLQFLIQYYNGEERAKGNILERFSAQQFPDLHSELNLSSLELGDSALYFCASSVRTANEQFFGPGTRLTVL.